This T cell receptor beta chain comes out of a study of shared clonotypes between healthy human individuals. Study information: Researchers drew samples from two women and a few men aged 18 to 49.

The data were produced by immunoSEQ multiplex PCR, yet TCRdb's version contains in-frame clones alone and is incomplete. Of roughly 640,000 clones listed, roughly 70% are singletons. Study results and limitations: Represented diversity (both genetic and exposure-history) was limited by the small number of donors.

In germline, CDR1 is GTSNPN, CDR2 SVGIG (reference sequence). The CDR3 loop spans 14 amino acids. With 2 bases removed from V and 3 bases from J, the gap between germline ends came to 14 bases. With regard to this clone: Its antigen is undetermined.

The TCR was taken from a woman between 25 and 40 years old in good health. The V gene is TRBV30, the J gene TRBJ2-7; TRBD1 might be the D (5 bases). Sequenced: memory CD4+ T cells sorted from blood. Subset defined: CD45RA-negative fraction. The CDR3 region is CAWSPESRVYEQYF. Here the CDR3 DNA reads TGTGCCTGGAGTCCAGAATCCAGGGTCTACGAGCAGTACTTC.